Detailed here is one TCR beta chain. No antigen is known for it. The data originate from a study of T cell repertoires in cytomegalovirus infection. TCRdb independently ran MiXCR on the reads; one entry per CDR3 protein. The sample shows about 310,000 distinct CDR3 sequences, more than 20% of them seen only once. The V and J ends lost 3 bases and 2 bases, in that order; junction bases with no gene match: 3. Germline loops: CDR1 MNHEY, CDR2 SMNVEV (reference sequence). This CDR3 has 16 residues. Sequenced material: cultured PBMCs, taken from culture after CMV antigen stimulation. The receptor was derived from a human donor in good health (CMV status not recorded). Some clones in this sample may be carry-over from other donors' samples. The V and J genes are TRBV27 and TRBJ2-6; TRBD2 matches 8 bases. CDR3 nucleotide sequence: TGTGCCAGCAGTTTCTCGGGGGGGCCTGGGGCCAACGTCCTGACTTTC. Translated, it gives CASSFSGGPGANVLTF.